This passage covers 5 T cell receptor beta chains from one sample sequenced in a study of blood T cell repertoires in COVID-19. Sequencing was performed with immunoSEQ multiplex PCR; in TCRdb, only in-frame clones are kept and a portion is missing. This sample carries 180,000 or so clones, approximately 84% of them seen once, and the ten largest clones take 6.9%. The sequenced sample consisted of peripheral blood. The source is a human donor with acute or convalescent COVID-19. The donor label of this sample is uncertain.

V and J are TRBV7-6 and TRBJ2-3; D might be TRBD2 (6 bases). Germline V gene sequence: CDR1 SGHVS, CDR2 FNYEAQ. The CDR3 length is 15 residues. V was clipped by 2 bases and J by 4 bases, with 13 bases between them. The CDR3 DNA sequence: TGTGCCAGCAGCTTAAGGCGGGATTCGGCAGATACGCAGTATTTT. As protein: CASSLRRDSADTQYF.

The chain carries TRBV27 and TRBJ2-7; 10 positions agree with TRBD2. Trimming at V came to 4 bases and at J to 2 bases, leaving 8 bases not matched to a gene. Germline CDR1 is MNHEY and CDR2 is SMNVEV (reference sequence). CDR3 length equals 16 residues. The CDR3 DNA follows: TGTGCCAGCAGTTCCCCGGGACTAGCGCGACCCTACGAGCAGTACTTC. Amino acids: CASSSPGLARPYEQYF.

Only one count was recorded for this clone. The gene calls are TRBV5-1 and TRBJ2-1; TRBD2 agrees at 11 bases. The CDR3 extends over 16 amino acids. V gave up 2 bases and J gave up 1 base; unmatched junction bases: 2. Per the germline V gene, CDR1 is SGHRS and CDR2 is YFSETQ. The CDR3 protein is CASSLPSGRSYNEQFF. CDR3 in DNA: TGCGCCAGCAGCTTACCTAGCGGGAGGTCCTACAATGAGCAGTTCTTC.

Only a few counts were recorded for this clone. V is TRBV7-2 and J is TRBJ1-5; tentatively, D is TRBD1 (6 bases). Germline V gives CDR1 SGHTA, CDR2 FQGNSA. The germline V and J ends were trimmed by 4 bases and 7 bases, with 11 bases remaining between them. The CDR3 extends over 13 amino acids. CDR3 nucleotides: TGTGCCAGCAGCTACAGGGCCGGCCAGCCCCAGCATTTT. As protein: CASSYRAGQPQHF.

The chain's CDR3 is CASSPLGTGKTEAFF. The CDR3 DNA follows: TGTGCCAGCAGTCCTCTCGGGACAGGGAAAACTGAAGCTTTCTTT. The chain combines TRBV27 with TRBJ1-1; 9 nucleotides align to TRBD1. The length of the CDR3 is 15 residues. Trimming at V came to 5 bases and at J to 5 bases, leaving 9 bases not matched to a gene. Germline lookup yields CDR1 MNHEY and CDR2 SMNVEV (reference sequence).